Presented here are 30 T cell receptor beta chains from one specimen sequenced in a study of shared clonotypes between healthy human individuals. Clones were sequenced by immunoSEQ multiplex PCR, and TCRdb holds only the in-frame ones, with some missing. The top ten hold about 0.057% of the sample, which has roughly 640,000 clones, approximately 97% seen once. Material for sequencing was naive CD4+ T cells sorted from blood. Noted subset: CD45RA+ positively selected. These receptors all come from a woman in her twenties or thirties in good health.

The chain employs TRBV18 and TRBJ2-2; TRBD1 agrees at 9 bases. CDR1 and CDR2 from the germline V gene are KGHSH and LQKENI. J lost 1 base, V lost 2 bases, and 2 bases had no gene match. The CDR3 runs to 16 residues. CDR3 in DNA: TGTGCCAGCTCACCAGGGACAGGGTTGAACACCGGGGAGCTGTTTTTT. It codes for CASSPGTGLNTGELFF.

This chain joins TRBV7-9 and TRBJ1-4; D gene unclear. The CDR3 consists of 16 residues. Germline assignment: CDR1 SEHNR and CDR2 FQNEAQ (reference sequence). V lost 5 bases, J lost 3 bases, and 16 bases lay in between. CDR3 protein: CASSPDERSANEKLFF. In nucleotides, the CDR3 is TGTGCCAGCAGCCCTGACGAGCGTTCAGCTAATGAAAAACTGTTTTTT.

The V gene is TRBV6-5, the J gene TRBJ1-5, with a possible D match to TRBD1 (5 bases). The CDR3 sequence is 14 residues long. The germline CDR1 and CDR2 sequences are MNHEY and SVGAGI. V was clipped by 5 bases and J by 2 bases, with 10 bases between them. As DNA, the CDR3 is TGTGCCAGCAGTATAGTAGGGGGCAATCAGCCCCAGCATTTT. Translating gives CASSIVGGNQPQHF.

The rearrangement joins TRBV28 to TRBJ2-2, with TRBD2 as a possible D gene (6 bases). Between the trimmed V and J ends, which lost 6 bases and 0 bases, there was a span of 14 bases. The CDR3 has 16 residues. Germline values: CDR1 MDHEN, CDR2 SYDVKM. The CDR3 spells CASRKNRGSNTGELFF. CDR3 nucleotides: TGTGCCAGCAGAAAAAATCGGGGGTCGAACACCGGGGAGCTGTTTTTT.

This clone has just one count. Other DNA sequences in the sample encode the same CDR3. The chain has TRBV6-1 and TRBJ2-3, with D possibly TRBD2 on 5 matching bases. CDR3 length: 14 residues. Germline V lookup: CDR1 MNHNS, CDR2 SASEGT. Trimming cost V 3 bases and J 0 bases, with 7 bases left between them. CDR3 loop: CASSEGGSTDTQYF. In DNA form, the CDR3 reads TGTGCCAGCAGTGAGGGCGGGAGCACAGATACGCAGTATTTT.

In its sample, this clone was seen a few times. This same CDR3 is encoded by further DNA sequences in the sample. The J gene is TRBJ2-1, the V gene TRBV27, with no clear D. This CDR3 region has 11 residues. Germline V gene lookup returns CDR1 MNHEY and CDR2 SMNVEV (reference sequence). V lost 6 bases, J lost 4 bases, and 4 bases lay in between. CDR3 in amino acids: CASSLYNEQFF. The CDR3 region has the DNA TGTGCCAGCAGCTTGTACAATGAGCAGTTCTTC.

The J gene is TRBJ1-2, the V gene TRBV29-1, with D possibly being TRBD1 (6 bases). This CDR3 has 12 residues. The germline CDR1 and CDR2 sequences are SQVTM and ANQGSEA. V lost 6 bases to trimming and J lost 2 bases, with 10 bases between them. In DNA, the CDR3 is TGCAGCGTATACGACAGGAACTATGGCTACACCTTC. It is translated as CSVYDRNYGYTF.

The chain employs TRBV18 and TRBJ1-1; D may be TRBD1 (5 bases). V gave up 4 bases and J gave up 1 base, with 13 bases separating them. This CDR3 spans 15 amino acids. CDR1 is KGHSH and CDR2 is LQKENI in the germline V gene. The CDR3 region is CASSLGTSKNTEAFF. The CDR3 coding sequence is TGTGCCAGCTCACTCGGGACGTCCAAGAACACTGAAGCTTTCTTT.

This clone occurred once. The chain combines TRBV4-1 with TRBJ2-7; D gene ambiguous. This CDR3 comprises 17 residues. Germline V gene data show CDR1 as MGHRA and CDR2 as YSYEKL. Trimming took off 1 base at V and 4 bases at J, with 20 bases between the two ends. CDR3 in amino acids: CASSQGASTTLGYEQYF. In nucleotides, the CDR3 is TGCGCCAGCAGCCAAGGAGCATCGACGACTCTAGGATACGAGCAGTACTTC.

J is TRBJ2-2 and V is TRBV30; tentatively, D is TRBD2 (6 bases). Trimming removed 0 bases at V and 5 bases at J, with 13 bases between. CDR3 length equals 15 residues. Germline values: CDR1 GTSNPN, CDR2 SVGIG (reference sequence). CDR3 loop: CAWSVLSGGTGELFF. Written as DNA, the CDR3 is TGTGCCTGGAGTGTACTGTCTGGGGGGACCGGGGAGCTGTTTTTT.

The J gene is TRBJ1-4, the V gene TRBV18; 8 positions match TRBD1. Looked up from germline, CDR1 is KGHSH and CDR2 is LQKENI. The CDR3 spans 15 residues. The V segment lost 3 bases and the J segment 5 bases; nucleotides outside the gene matches: 5. The DNA for the CDR3 is TGTGCCAGCTCACCGGGGGACAGGCGGAATGAAAAACTGTTTTTT. Translation gives CASSPGDRRNEKLFF. Full variable domain (outside the CDR3, taken from reference TRBV18 and TRBJ1-4): NAGVMQNPRHLVRRRGQEARLRCSPMKGHSHVYWYRQLPEEGLKFMVYLQKENIIDESGMPKERFSAEFPKEGPSILRIQQVVRGDSAAYFCASSPGDRRNEKLFFGSGTQLSVL.

This clone was counted between two and nine times. This CDR3 is also generated by other DNA sequences in the sample. The chain has TRBV18 and TRBJ1-1; D is ambiguous. V lost 0 bases and J lost 1, with 0 bases in between. The CDR3 consists of 12 residues. Germline lookup yields CDR1 KGHSH and CDR2 LQKENI. The CDR3 DNA reads as TGTGCCAGCTCACCACCGAACACTGAAGCTTTCTTT. Translation gives CASSPPNTEAFF.

The chain couples TRBV10-3 to TRBJ1-4; the match to TRBD1 covers 10 bases. The germline V gene has CDR1 ENHRY and CDR2 SYGVKD. J gave up 6 bases and V 6 bases, and 4 bases lay outside the gene matches. There are 14 residues in the CDR3. The CDR3 DNA is TGTGCCATCAGGGCCGGGACAGGGGATGAAAAACTGTTTTTT. This sequence encodes CAIRAGTGDEKLFF.

V usage is TRBV5-5 and J usage is TRBJ1-5; tentatively, D is TRBD1 (6 bases). The CDR3 totals 18 residues. The germline V gene encodes CDR1 SGHKS and CDR2 YYEKEE (reference sequence). Trimming took 4 bases from V and 0 from J, leaving 20 bases between them. In DNA, the CDR3 is TGTGCCAGCAGCCAAACTGCCAGGGGCCTGTATAGCAATCAGCCCCAGCATTTT. Its protein is CASSQTARGLYSNQPQHF. Together with reference TRBV5-5 and TRBJ1-5, the CDR3 gives the full variable domain: DAGVTQSPTHLIKTRGQQVTLRCSPISGHKSVSWYQQVLGQGPQFIFQYYEKEERGRGNFPDRFSARQFPNYSSELNVNALLLGDSALYLCASSQTARGLYSNQPQHFGDGTRLSIL.

This chain uses TRBV28 with TRBJ1-1; perhaps TRBD1 as D (5 bases). V was trimmed by 2 bases and J by 1 base, leaving 14 bases between them. In germline, CDR1 is MDHEN, CDR2 SYDVKM. The length of the CDR3 is 16 residues. The CDR3, as DNA: TGTGCCAGCAGTTTAGGAGGGGCGGGCAGGAACACTGAAGCTTTCTTT. Its protein is CASSLGGAGRNTEAFF.

The chain combines TRBV18 with TRBJ2-1, with TRBD2 identical over 15 bases. The CDR3 is made up of 15 amino acids. V shed 5 bases and J 8 bases; nucleotides not matched to a gene: 4. CDR1 and CDR2 (germline): KGHSH, LQKENI. CDR3 loop: CASSAGLAGGDEQFF. The CDR3 DNA reads TGTGCCAGCTCAGCGGGACTAGCGGGAGGCGATGAGCAGTTCTTC.

The chain carries TRBV5-4 and TRBJ2-5, with 7 nucleotides matching TRBD1. The junction had 4 bases not matched to a gene; V was cut back by 1 base and J by 4 bases. This CDR3 spans 14 amino acids. Germline V gene lookup returns CDR1 SGHNT and CDR2 YYREEE (reference sequence). CDR3 nucleotide sequence: TGTGCCAGCAGCTTGATAGGGGGCGGAGAGACCCAGTACTTC. Its protein is CASSLIGGGETQYF.

This chain joins TRBV20-1 and TRBJ2-5, with D possibly called TRBD1 or TRBD2 (5 bases each). This CDR3 is built from 10 residues. V lost 5 bases and J 7 bases, leaving 8 bases between the germline ends. Germline CDR1 DFQATT, CDR2 SNEGSKA (reference sequence). CDR3 sequence reads: CSAGTATQYF. The DNA of the CDR3 is TGCAGTGCTGGGACGGCGACCCAGTACTTC.

This clone was seen a handful of times. This chain joins TRBV20-1 and TRBJ1-1; D unclear. This CDR3 is 11 amino acids long. Germline V lookup: CDR1 DFQATT, CDR2 SNEGSKA (reference sequence). The CDR3 sequence is CRTSRGTEAFF. The CDR3 region has the DNA TGCAGGACCTCCCGGGGCACTGAAGCTTTCTTT.

The chain couples TRBV7-9 to TRBJ1-1; unclear D gene. The germline gives CDR1 SEHNR, CDR2 FQNEAQ (reference sequence). This CDR3 has 12 amino acids. Trimming shortened V by 5 bases and J by 4 bases, and 8 bases separated the two germline ends. CDR3 DNA sequence: TGTGCCAGCAGCCCCTGGTTCACTGAAGCTTTCTTT. Amino acid sequence: CASSPWFTEAFF.

This chain links TRBV5-1 with TRBJ2-1; 7 nucleotides align to TRBD2. This CDR3 is 16 amino acids long. V shed 4 bases and J 4 bases; nucleotides not matched to a gene: 11. CDR1 is SGHRS and CDR2 is YFSETQ in the germline V gene. The chain's CDR3 is CASSLESSGAYNEQFF. The CDR3 nucleotides read TGCGCCAGCAGCCTCGAGTCGAGCGGGGCTTACAATGAGCAGTTCTTC. Filled out from reference TRBV5-1 and TRBJ2-1, the complete variable domain reads KAGVTQTPRYLIKTRGQQVTLSCSPISGHRSVSWYQQTPGQGLQFLFEYFSETQRNKGNFPGRFSGRQFSNSRSEMNVSTLELGDSALYLCASSLESSGAYNEQFFGPGTRLTVL.

The J gene is TRBJ1-5, the V gene TRBV19; D is possibly TRBD1 (5 bases). The germline V and J ends were trimmed by 3 bases and 0 bases, with 18 bases remaining between them. CDR1 and CDR2 (germline): LNHDA, SQIVND (reference sequence). The CDR3 has 18 amino acids. CDR3 DNA sequence: TGTGCCAGTAGTATCAACAGGTGGTCCGTTTATAGCAATCAGCCCCAGCATTTT. Its translation is CASSINRWSVYSNQPQHF.

This sequence joins TRBV29-1 and TRBJ2-2, with D hard to call. Germline V lookup: CDR1 SQVTM, CDR2 ANQGSEA. Trimming took off 0 bases at V and 3 bases at J, with 8 bases between the two ends. The CDR3 runs 14 residues. For the CDR3, the DNA is TGCAGCGTTGAAGATCTTGGGGACACCGGGGAGCTGTTTTTT. It yields the protein CSVEDLGDTGELFF.

This clone is a singleton in its sample. The chain links TRBV19 to TRBJ2-7; 10 nucleotides align to TRBD2. The CDR3 consists of 16 residues. Losses at the gene ends were 5 bases for V and 5 bases for J; bases not matched to a gene: 12. Germline lookup yields CDR1 LNHDA and CDR2 SQIVND (reference sequence). The DNA for the CDR3 is TGTGCCAGTAGTCCCTTAGCTAGCGGGAGAATCCACGAGCAGTACTTC. It specifies CASSPLASGRIHEQYF.

The CDR3 loop reads CASSSGTPPYEQYF. The CDR3 coding sequence is TGTGCCAGCAGCTCCGGGACGCCTCCCTACGAGCAGTACTTC. The chain couples TRBV2 to TRBJ2-7; tentatively, D is TRBD1 or TRBD2 (5 bases each). The CDR3 loop spans 14 amino acids. V lost 6 bases to trimming and J lost 2 bases, with 14 bases between them. The germline V gene encodes CDR1 SNHLY and CDR2 FYNNEI.

This chain joins TRBV4-1 and TRBJ1-1; no clear D. With 0 bases removed from V and 0 bases from J, the gap between germline ends came to 5 bases. The CDR3 loop spans 14 amino acids. CDR1 and CDR2 from the germline V gene are MGHRA and YSYEKL. CDR3 protein: CASSQDYLNTEAFF. The CDR3 nucleotides are TGCGCCAGCAGCCAAGATTATTTGAACACTGAAGCTTTCTTT.

This chain joins TRBV5-1 and TRBJ2-3; 9 nucleotides match TRBD2. CDR3 length equals 14 residues. V lost 4 bases and J lost 6; bases outside the gene matches: 6. Per germline, CDR1 SGHRS and CDR2 YFSETQ. CDR3 sequence (DNA): TGCGCCAGCAGCGGGGCTAGCGGGATGGATACGCAGTATTTT. Translation: CASSGASGMDTQYF.

Here the CDR3 reads CASSEKNEQFF. CDR3 nucleotides: TGTGCCAGCAGTGAAAAGAATGAGCAGTTCTTC. The rearrangement links TRBV6-4 to TRBJ2-1, with D hard to call. Trimming removed 3 bases from V and 7 bases from J, with 4 bases in between. Germline CDR1 and CDR2: MRHNA and SNTAGT. This CDR3 contains 11 residues.

This chain uses TRBV28 with TRBJ1-1; D is unresolved. Germline CDR1 and CDR2: MDHEN and SYDVKM. With 5 bases removed from V and 0 bases from J, the gap between germline ends came to 16 bases. This CDR3 has 16 residues. The CDR3 is CASSPTPARLNTEAFF. CDR3 in DNA: TGTGCCAGCAGTCCCACCCCCGCGCGGTTGAACACTGAAGCTTTCTTT.

This chain joins TRBV6-5 and TRBJ2-1; the D gene is possibly TRBD1 (6 bases). This CDR3 is built from 14 residues. The V end was cut by 5 bases, the J end by 0 bases, with 8 bases between. Looked up from germline, CDR1 is MNHEY and CDR2 is SVGAGI. CDR3 sequence: CASSLDSSYNEQFF. Here the CDR3 DNA reads TGTGCCAGCAGTCTGGACAGCTCCTACAATGAGCAGTTCTTC.